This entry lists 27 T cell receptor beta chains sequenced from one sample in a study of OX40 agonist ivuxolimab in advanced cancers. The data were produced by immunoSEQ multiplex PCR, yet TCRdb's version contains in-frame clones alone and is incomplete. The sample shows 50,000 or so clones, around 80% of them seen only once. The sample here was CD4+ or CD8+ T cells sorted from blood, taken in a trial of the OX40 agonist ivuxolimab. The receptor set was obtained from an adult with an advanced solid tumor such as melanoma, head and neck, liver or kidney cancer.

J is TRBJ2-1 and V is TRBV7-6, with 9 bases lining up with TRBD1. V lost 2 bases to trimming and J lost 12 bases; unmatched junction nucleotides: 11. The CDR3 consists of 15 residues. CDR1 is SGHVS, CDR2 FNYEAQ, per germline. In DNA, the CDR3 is TGTGCCAGCAGCTTACTGTCGGCGACAGGGGGACGGCAGTTCTTC. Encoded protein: CASSLLSATGGRQFF.

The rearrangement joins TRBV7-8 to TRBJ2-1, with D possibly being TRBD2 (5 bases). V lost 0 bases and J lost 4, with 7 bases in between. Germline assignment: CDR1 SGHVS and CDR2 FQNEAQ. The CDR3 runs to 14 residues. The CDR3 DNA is TGTGCCAGCAGCTTAGCGGGGAGATACAATGAGCAGTTCTTC. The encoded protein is CASSLAGRYNEQFF.

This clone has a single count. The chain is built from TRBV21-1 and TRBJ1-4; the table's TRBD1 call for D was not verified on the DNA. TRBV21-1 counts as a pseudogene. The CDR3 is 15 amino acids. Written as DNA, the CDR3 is TGTGCCAGCAGCCCGAGGACAGGGGTGGGTGAAAAACTGTTTTTT. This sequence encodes CASSPRTGVGEKLFF.

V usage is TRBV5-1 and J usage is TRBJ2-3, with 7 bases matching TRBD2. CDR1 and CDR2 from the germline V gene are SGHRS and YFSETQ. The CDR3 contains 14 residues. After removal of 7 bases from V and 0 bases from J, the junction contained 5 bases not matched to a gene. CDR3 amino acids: CASGEGGSTDTQYF. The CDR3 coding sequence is TGCGCCAGCGGGGAGGGAGGTAGCACAGATACGCAGTATTTT.

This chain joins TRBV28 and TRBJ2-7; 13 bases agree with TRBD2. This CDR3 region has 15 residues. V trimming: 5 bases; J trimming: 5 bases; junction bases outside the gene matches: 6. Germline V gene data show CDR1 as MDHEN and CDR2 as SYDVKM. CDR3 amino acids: CASSIPGLAGNEQYF. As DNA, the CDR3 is TGTGCCAGCAGTATTCCGGGACTAGCGGGGAACGAGCAGTACTTC. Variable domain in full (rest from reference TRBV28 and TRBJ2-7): DVKVTQSSRYLVKRTGEKVFLECVQDMDHENMFWYRQDPGLGLRLIYFSYDVKMKEKGDIPEGYSVSREKKERFSLILESASTNQTSMYLCASSIPGLAGNEQYFGPGTRLTVT.

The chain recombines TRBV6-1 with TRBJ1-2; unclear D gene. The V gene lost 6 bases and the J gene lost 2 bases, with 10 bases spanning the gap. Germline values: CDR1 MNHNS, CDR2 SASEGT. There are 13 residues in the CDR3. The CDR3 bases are TGTGCCAGCAGGGTCGATCAGAACTATGGCTACACCTTC. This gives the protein CASRVDQNYGYTF.

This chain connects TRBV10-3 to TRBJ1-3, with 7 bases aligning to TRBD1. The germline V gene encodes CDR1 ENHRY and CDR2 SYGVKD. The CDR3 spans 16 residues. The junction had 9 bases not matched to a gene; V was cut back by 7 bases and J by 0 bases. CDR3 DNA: TGTGCCATCAAAACGGGACAGAGCTTCTCTGGAAACACCATATATTTT. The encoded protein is CAIKTGQSFSGNTIYF.

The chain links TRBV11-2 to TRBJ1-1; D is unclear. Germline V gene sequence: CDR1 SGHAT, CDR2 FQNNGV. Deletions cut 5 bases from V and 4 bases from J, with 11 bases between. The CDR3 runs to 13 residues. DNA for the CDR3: TGTGCCAGCAGCCCCGGGTTGGGCACTGAAGCTTTCTTT. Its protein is CASSPGLGTEAFF.

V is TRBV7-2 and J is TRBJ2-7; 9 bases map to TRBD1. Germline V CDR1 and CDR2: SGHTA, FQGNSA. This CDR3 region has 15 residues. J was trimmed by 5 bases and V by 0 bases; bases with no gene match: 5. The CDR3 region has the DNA TGTGCCAGCAGCTTAGCGTGGGACAGGGTCGACGAGCAGTACTTC. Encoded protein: CASSLAWDRVDEQYF.

In DNA form, the CDR3 reads TGTGCCAGCAGCCGATTTACCGGACTAGCGGGAGGGCCTGGGACAGATACGCAGTATTTT. The encoded protein is CASSRFTGLAGGPGTDTQYF. The chain joins TRBV4-2 to TRBJ2-3; 15 bases fit TRBD2. Trimming at V came to 4 bases and at J to 3 bases, leaving 14 bases not matched to a gene. The CDR3 consists of 20 residues. Germline V gives CDR1 LGHNA, CDR2 YNFKEQ.

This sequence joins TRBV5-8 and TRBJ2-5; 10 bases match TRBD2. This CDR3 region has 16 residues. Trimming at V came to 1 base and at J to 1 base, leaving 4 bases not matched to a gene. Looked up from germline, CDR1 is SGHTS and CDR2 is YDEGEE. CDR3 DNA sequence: TGTGCCAGCAGCTTGTGGGGGACTAGCGCCCAAGAGACCCAGTACTTC. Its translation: CASSLWGTSAQETQYF.

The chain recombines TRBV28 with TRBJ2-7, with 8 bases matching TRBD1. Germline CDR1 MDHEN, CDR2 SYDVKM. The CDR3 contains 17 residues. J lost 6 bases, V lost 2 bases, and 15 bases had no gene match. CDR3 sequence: CASSLAPGRTGNVEQYF. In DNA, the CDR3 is TGTGCCAGCAGTTTAGCCCCGGGCCGGACAGGGAACGTCGAGCAGTACTTC. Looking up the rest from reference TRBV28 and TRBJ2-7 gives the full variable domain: DVKVTQSSRYLVKRTGEKVFLECVQDMDHENMFWYRQDPGLGLRLIYFSYDVKMKEKGDIPEGYSVSREKKERFSLILESASTNQTSMYLCASSLAPGRTGNVEQYFGPGTRLTVT.

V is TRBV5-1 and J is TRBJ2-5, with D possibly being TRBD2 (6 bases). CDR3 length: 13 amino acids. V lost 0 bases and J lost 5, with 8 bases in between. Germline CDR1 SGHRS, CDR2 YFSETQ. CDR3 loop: CASSLGGGETQYF. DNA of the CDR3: TGCGCCAGCAGCTTGGGAGGAGGGGAGACCCAGTACTTC.

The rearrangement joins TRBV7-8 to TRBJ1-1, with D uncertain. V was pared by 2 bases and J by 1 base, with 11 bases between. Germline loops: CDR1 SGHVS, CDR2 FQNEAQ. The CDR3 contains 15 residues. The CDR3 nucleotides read TGTGCCAGCAGCTTATCCCCGATAGGGAACACTGAAGCTTTCTTT. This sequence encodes CASSLSPIGNTEAFF.

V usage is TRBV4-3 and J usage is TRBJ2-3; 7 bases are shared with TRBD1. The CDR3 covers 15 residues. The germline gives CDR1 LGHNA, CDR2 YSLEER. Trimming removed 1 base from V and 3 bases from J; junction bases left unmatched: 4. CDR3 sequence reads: CASSQGARGTDTQYF. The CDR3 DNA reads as TGCGCCAGCAGCCAAGGTGCCAGGGGGACAGATACGCAGTATTTT.

In DNA form, the CDR3 reads TGTGCCAGCAGTTCCCGTAGCCTAGCGGTTTCCGAGCAGTACGTC. This codes for CASSSRSLAVSEQYV. The J gene is TRBJ2-7, the V gene TRBV28; 7 positions agree with TRBD2. The CDR3 consists of 15 residues. V shed 4 bases and J 6 bases; nucleotides not matched to a gene: 12. The germline gives CDR1 MDHEN, CDR2 SYDVKM.

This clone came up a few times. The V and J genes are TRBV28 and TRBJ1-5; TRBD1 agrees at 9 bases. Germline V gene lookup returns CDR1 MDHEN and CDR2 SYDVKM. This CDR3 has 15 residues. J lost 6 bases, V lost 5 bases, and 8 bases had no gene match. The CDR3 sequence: CASSRRDRVIQPQHF. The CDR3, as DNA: TGTGCCAGCAGTCGACGGGACAGGGTAATTCAGCCCCAGCATTTT.

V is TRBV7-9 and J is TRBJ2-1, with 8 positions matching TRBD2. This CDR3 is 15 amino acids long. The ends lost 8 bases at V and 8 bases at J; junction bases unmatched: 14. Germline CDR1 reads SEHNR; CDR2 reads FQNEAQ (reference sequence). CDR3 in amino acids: CASFPPGLGLDEQFF. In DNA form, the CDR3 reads TGTGCCAGCTTTCCTCCGGGACTAGGCCTGGATGAGCAGTTCTTC.

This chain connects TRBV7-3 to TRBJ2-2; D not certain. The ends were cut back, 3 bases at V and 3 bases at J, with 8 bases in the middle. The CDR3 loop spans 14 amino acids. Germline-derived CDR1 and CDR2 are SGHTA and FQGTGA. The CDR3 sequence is CASSFDGYTGELFF. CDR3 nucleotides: TGTGCCAGCAGCTTCGATGGGTACACCGGGGAGCTGTTTTTT. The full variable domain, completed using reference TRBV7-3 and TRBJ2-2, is GAGVSQTPSNKVTEKGKYVELRCDPISGHTALYWYRQSLGQGPEFLIYFQGTGAADDSGLPNDRFFAVRPEGSVSTLKIQRTERGDSAVYLCASSFDGYTGELFFGEGSRLTVL.

CDR3 nucleotides: TGTGCCTGGAAGGGGGTCCTCGGGACAGATACGCAGTATTTT. Translation: CAWKGVLGTDTQYF. The V call is TRBV30, the J call TRBJ2-3, with D perhaps matching TRBD1 (6 bases). Germline V CDR1 and CDR2: GTSNPN, SVGIG (reference sequence). This CDR3 region has 14 residues. V was clipped by 4 bases and J by 3 bases, with 14 bases between them.

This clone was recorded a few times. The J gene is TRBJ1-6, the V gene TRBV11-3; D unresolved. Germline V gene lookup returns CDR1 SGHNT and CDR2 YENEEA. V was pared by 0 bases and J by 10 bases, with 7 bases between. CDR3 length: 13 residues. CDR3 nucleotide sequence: TGTGCCAGCAGCTTAGATATGCGGTCACCCCTCCACTTT. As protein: CASSLDMRSPLHF.

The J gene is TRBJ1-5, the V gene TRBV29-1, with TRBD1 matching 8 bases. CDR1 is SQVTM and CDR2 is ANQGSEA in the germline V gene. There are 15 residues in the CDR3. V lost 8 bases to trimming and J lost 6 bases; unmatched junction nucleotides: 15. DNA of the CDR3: TGCAGCTCTCAGGACAGGGCGTTCTCCCTTCAGCCCCAGCATTTT. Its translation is CSSQDRAFSLQPQHF. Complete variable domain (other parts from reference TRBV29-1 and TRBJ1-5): SAVISQKPSRDICQRGTSLTIQCQVDSQVTMMFWYRQQPGQSLTLIATANQGSEATYESGFVIDKFPISRPNLTFSTLTVSNMSPEDSSIYLCSSQDRAFSLQPQHFGDGTRLSIL.

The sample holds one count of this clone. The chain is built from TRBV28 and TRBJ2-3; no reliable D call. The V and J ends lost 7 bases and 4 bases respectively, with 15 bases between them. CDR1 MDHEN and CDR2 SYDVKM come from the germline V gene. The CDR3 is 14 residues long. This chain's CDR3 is CASNEADYSDTQYF. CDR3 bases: TGTGCCAGCAACGAGGCGGATTATTCAGATACGCAGTATTTT.

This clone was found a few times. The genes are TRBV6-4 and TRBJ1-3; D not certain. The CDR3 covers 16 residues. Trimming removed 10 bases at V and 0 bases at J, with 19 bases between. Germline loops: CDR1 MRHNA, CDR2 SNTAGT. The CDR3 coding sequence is TGTGCCACCTACGACGAGAGACACCGCTCTGGAAACACCATATATTTT. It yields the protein CATYDERHRSGNTIYF.

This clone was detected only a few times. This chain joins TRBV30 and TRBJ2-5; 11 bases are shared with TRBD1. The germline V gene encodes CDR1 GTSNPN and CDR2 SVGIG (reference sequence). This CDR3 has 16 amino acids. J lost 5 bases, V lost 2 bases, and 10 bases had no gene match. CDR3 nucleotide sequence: TGTGCCTGGAGTCAAGGACAGGGGGCTTGGGGGGAGACCCAGTACTTC. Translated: CAWSQGQGAWGETQYF.

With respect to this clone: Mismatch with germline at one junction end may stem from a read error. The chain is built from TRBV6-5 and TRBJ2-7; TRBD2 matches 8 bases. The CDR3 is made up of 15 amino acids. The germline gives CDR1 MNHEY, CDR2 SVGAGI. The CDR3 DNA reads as TGTGCCAGCGGTTACACTAGCGGCCTCTCCTACGAGCAGTACTTC. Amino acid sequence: CASGYTSGLSYEQYF.

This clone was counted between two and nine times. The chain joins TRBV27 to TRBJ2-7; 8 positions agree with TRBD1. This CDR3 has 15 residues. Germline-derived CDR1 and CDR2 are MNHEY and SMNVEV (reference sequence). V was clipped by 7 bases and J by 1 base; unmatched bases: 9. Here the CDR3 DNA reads TGTGCCAGCACCCCGGCGGACAGGGTGTCCTACGAGCAGTACTTC. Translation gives CASTPADRVSYEQYF.